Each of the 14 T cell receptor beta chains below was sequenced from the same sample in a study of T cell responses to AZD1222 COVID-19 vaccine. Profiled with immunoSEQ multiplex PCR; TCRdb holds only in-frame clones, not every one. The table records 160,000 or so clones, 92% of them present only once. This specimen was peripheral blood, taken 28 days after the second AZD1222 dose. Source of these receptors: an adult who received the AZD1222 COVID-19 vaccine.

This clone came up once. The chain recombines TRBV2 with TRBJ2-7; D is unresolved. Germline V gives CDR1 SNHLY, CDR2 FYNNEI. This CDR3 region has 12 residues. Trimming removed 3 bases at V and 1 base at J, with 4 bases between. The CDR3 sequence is CASSDMSYEQYF. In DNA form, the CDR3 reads TGTGCCAGCAGTGATATGTCCTACGAGCAGTACTTC.

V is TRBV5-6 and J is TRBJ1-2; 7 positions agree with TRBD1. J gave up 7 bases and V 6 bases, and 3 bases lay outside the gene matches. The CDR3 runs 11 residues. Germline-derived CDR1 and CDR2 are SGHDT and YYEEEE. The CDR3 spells CASTQGGGYTF. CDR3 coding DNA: TGTGCCAGCACCCAGGGGGGTGGCTACACCTTC.

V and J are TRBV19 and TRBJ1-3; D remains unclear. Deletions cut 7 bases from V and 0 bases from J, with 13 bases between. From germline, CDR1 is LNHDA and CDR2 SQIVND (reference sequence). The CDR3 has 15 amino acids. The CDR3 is CASNLDRSSGNTIYF. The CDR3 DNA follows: TGTGCCAGTAACCTGGACCGTAGCTCTGGAAACACCATATATTTT. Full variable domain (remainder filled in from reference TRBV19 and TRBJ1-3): DGGITQSPKYLFRKEGQNVTLSCEQNLNHDAMYWYRQDPGQGLRLIYYSQIVNDFQKGDIAEGYSVSREKKESFPLTVTSAQKNPTAFYLCASNLDRSSGNTIYFGEGSWLTVV.

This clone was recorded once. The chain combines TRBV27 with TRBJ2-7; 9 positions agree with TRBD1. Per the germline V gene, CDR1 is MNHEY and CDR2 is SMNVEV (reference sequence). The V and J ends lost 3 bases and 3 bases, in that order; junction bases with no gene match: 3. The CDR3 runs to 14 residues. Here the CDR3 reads CASSLGTGSYEQYF. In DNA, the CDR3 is TGTGCCAGCAGTTTGGGGACAGGGAGCTACGAGCAGTACTTC.

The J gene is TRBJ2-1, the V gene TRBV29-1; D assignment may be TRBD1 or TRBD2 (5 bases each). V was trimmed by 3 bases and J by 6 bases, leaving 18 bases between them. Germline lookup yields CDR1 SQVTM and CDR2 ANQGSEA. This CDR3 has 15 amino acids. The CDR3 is CSVDGLRGAANEQFF. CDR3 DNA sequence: TGCAGCGTTGATGGGCTCCGGGGCGCCGCCAATGAGCAGTTCTTC.

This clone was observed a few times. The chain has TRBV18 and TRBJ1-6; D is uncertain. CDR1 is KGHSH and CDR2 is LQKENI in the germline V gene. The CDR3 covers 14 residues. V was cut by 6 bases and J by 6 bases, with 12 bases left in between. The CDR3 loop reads CASSWEMRNSPLHF. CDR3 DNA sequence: TGTGCCAGCTCCTGGGAAATGCGTAATTCACCCCTCCACTTT.

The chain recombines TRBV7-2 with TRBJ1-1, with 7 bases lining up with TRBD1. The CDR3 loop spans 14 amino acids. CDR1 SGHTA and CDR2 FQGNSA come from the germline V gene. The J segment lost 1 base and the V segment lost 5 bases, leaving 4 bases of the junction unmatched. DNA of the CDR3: TGTGCCAGCAGCGCGGGACAGCAGAACACTGAAGCTTTCTTT. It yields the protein CASSAGQQNTEAFF.

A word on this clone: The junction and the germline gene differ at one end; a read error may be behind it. The CDR3 loop reads CASSREGSANTIYF. The DNA of the CDR3 is TGTGCCAGCAGCCGGGAGGGGTCTGCAAACACCATATATTTT. J is TRBJ1-3 and V is TRBV5-6, with D possibly TRBD1 on 5 matching bases. The germline V gene has CDR1 SGHDT and CDR2 YYEEEE. This CDR3 comprises 14 residues.

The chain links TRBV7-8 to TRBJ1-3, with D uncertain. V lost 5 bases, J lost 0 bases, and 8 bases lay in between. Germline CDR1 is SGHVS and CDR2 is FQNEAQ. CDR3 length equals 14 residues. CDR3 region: CASSLTFSGNTIYF. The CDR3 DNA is TGTGCCAGCAGCCTGACATTCTCTGGAAACACCATATATTTT.

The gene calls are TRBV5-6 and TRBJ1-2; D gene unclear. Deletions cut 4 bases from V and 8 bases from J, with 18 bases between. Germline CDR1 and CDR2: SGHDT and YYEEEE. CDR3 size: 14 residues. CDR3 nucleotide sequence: TGTGCCAGCAGCCGCGACCGCCCCTCTCGGGGCTACACCTTC. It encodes CASSRDRPSRGYTF.

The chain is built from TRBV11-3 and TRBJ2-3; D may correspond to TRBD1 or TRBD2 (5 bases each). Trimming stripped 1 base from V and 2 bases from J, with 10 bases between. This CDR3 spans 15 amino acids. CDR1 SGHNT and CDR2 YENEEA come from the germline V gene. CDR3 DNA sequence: TGTGCCAGCAGCTTAGGGGACGTATACACAGATACGCAGTATTTT. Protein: CASSLGDVYTDTQYF.

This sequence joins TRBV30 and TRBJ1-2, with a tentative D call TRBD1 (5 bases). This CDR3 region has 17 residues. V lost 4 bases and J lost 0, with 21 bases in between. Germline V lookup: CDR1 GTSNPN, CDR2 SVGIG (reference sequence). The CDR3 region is CAWTPGARRSTNYGYTF. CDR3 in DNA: TGTGCCTGGACCCCTGGGGCGCGGAGGTCAACTAACTATGGCTACACCTTC. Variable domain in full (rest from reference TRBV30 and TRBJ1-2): SQTIHQWPATLVQPVGSPLSLECTVEGTSNPNLYWYRQAAGRGLQLLFYSVGIGQISSEVPQNLSASRPQDRQFILSSKKLLLSDSGFYLCAWTPGARRSTNYGYTFGSGTRLTVV.

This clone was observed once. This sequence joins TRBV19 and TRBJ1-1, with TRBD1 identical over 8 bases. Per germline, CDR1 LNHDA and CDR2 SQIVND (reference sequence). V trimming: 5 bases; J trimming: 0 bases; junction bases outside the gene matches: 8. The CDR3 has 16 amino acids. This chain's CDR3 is CASSLRTGSVNTEAFF. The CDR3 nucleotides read TGTGCCAGTAGTCTCCGGACAGGGAGCGTGAACACTGAAGCTTTCTTT.

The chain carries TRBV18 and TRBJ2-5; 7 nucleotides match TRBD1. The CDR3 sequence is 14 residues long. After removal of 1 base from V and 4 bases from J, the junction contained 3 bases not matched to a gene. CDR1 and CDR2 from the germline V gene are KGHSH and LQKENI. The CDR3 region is CASSPLQGRETQYF. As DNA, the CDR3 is TGTGCCAGCTCACCACTACAGGGGAGAGAGACCCAGTACTTC. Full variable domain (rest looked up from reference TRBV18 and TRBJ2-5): NAGVMQNPRHLVRRRGQEARLRCSPMKGHSHVYWYRQLPEEGLKFMVYLQKENIIDESGMPKERFSAEFPKEGPSILRIQQVVRGDSAAYFCASSPLQGRETQYFGPGTRLLVL.